This T cell receptor (beta chain) was captured by sequencing in a study of metastatic and nonmetastatic thyroid tumors. Study in general: Repertoires were compared across blood and tumor or nodule tissue from malignant and benign thyroid patients.

CDR1 is KGHSH and CDR2 is LQKENI in the germline V gene. The CDR3 is made up of 20 amino acids. The trim removed 4 bases at V and 2 bases at J, leaving 17 bases unmatched. Whole-study findings and limits: According to reports, the diversity of TCR beta was significantly higher in malignant thyroid tumors than in benign nodules, and this held in both blood and tumor samples.

In the authors' methods: A classifier for distant metastasis in papillary thyroid cancer was constructed using CDR3 differences observed across clinicopathological groups. TCRdb reprocessed the PCR reads using MiXCR. TCRdb assigned the V and J calls; the authors' analysis was not used. The table lists under 15,000 clones, under 30% of them singletons. Until they underwent thyroid surgery, no patient had received any treatment. This clone was observed a handful of times. The antigen is undetermined. The genes are TRBV18 and TRBJ2-7; 13 positions agree with TRBD2. Sequencing was carried out using tumor tissue. The receptor comes from a female donor with papillary thyroid cancer or a benign thyroid nodule (not recorded which). Some clones in this sample may be carry-over from other donors' samples. This CDR3 is CASSLKGGSGLAGPTYEQYF. The CDR3 DNA reads TGTGCCAGCTCACTCAAAGGGGGGTCGGGACTAGCGGGACCTACCTACGAGCAGTACTTC.